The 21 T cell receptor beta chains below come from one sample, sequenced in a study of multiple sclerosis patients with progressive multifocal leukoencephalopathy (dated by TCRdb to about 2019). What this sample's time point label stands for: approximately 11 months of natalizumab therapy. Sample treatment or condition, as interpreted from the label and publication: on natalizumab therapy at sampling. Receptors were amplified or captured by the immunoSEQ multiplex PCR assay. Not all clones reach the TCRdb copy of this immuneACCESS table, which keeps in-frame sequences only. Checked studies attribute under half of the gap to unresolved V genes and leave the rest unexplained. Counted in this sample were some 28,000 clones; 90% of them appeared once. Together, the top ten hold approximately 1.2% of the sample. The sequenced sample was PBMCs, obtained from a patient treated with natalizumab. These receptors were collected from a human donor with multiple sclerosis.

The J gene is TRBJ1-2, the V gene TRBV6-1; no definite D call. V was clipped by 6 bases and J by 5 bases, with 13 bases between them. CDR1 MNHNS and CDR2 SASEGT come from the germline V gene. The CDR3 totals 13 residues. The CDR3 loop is CASSLDGVYGYTF. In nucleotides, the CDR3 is TGTGCCAGCAGCCTCGACGGAGTTTATGGCTACACCTTC.

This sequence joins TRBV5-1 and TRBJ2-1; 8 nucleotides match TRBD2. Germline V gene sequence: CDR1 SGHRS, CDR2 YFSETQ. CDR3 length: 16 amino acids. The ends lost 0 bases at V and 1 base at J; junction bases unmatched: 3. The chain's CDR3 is CASSLVGGGSYNEQFF. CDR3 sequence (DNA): TGCGCCAGCAGCTTGGTTGGCGGGGGGTCCTACAATGAGCAGTTCTTC.

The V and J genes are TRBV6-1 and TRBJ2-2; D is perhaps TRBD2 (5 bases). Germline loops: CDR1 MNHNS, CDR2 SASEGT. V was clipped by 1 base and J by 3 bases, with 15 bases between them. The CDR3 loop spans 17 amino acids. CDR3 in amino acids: CASSEGTHTRYTGELFF. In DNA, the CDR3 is TGTGCCAGCAGTGAAGGGACTCACACAAGGTACACCGGGGAGCTGTTTTTT.

The CDR3 spells CASSFSLYQETQYF. In DNA, the CDR3 is TGTGCCAGCAGTTTCTCCCTTTACCAAGAGACCCAGTACTTC. The chain carries TRBV28 and TRBJ2-5; D is unclear. CDR1 and CDR2 (germline): MDHEN, SYDVKM. The V end lost 3 bases, the J end lost 0 bases, and 8 bases lay between the germline ends. This CDR3 is built from 14 residues.

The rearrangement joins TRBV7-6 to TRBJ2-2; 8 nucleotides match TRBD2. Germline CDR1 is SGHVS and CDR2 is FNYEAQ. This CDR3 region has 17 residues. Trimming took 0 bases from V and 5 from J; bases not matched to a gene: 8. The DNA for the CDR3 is TGTGCCAGCAGCTTAGCGGCCGGGGGGGCGAGGACCGGGGAGCTGTTTTTT. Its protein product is CASSLAAGGARTGELFF.

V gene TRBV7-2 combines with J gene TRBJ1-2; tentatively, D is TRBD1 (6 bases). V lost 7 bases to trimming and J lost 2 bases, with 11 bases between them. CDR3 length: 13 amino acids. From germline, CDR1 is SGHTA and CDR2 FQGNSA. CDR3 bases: TGTGCCAGCACCCGGGACAAGAACTATGGCTACACCTTC. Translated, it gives CASTRDKNYGYTF.

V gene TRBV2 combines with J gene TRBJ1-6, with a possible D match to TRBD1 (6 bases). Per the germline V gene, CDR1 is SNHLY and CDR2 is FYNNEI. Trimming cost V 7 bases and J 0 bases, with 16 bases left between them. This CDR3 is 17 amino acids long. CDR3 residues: CASTGGGLGSYNSPLHF. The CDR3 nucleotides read TGTGCCAGCACCGGGGGCGGGCTTGGCTCCTATAATTCACCCCTCCACTTT.

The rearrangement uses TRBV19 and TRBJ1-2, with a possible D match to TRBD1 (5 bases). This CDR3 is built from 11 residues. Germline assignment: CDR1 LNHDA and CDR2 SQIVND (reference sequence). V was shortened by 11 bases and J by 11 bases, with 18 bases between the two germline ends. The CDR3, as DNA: TGTGCCGCTTCACCCGGGACCGAATACACCTTC. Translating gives CAASPGTEYTF. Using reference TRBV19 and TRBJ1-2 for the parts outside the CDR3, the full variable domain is DGGITQSPKYLFRKEGQNVTLSCEQNLNHDAMYWYRQDPGQGLRLIYYSQIVNDFQKGDIAEGYSVSREKKESFPLTVTSAQKNPTAFYLCAASPGTEYTFGSGTRLTVV.

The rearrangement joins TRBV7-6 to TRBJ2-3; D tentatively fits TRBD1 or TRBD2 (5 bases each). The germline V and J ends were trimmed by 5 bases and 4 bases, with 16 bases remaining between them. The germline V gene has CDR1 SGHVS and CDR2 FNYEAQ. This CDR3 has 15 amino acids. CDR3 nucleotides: TGTGCCAGCAGCCGACGGGACCTTGGGGCAGATACGCAGTATTTT. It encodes CASSRRDLGADTQYF.

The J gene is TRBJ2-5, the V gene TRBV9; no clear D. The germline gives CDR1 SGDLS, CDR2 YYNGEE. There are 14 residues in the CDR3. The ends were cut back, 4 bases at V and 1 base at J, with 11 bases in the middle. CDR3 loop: CASSPRLPQETQYF. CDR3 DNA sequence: TGTGCCAGCAGCCCACGACTCCCCCAAGAGACCCAGTACTTC. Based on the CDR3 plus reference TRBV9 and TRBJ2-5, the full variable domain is DSGVTQTPKHLITATGQRVTLRCSPRSGDLSVYWYQQSLDQGLQFLIQYYNGEERAKGNILERFSAQQFPDLHSELNLSSLELGDSALYFCASSPRLPQETQYFGPGTRLLVL.

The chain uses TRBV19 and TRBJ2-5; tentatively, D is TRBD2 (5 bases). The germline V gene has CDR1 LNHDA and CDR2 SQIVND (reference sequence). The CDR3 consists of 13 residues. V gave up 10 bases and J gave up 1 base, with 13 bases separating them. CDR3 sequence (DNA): TGTGCCACCCGACGGACTTTCCAAGAGACCCAGTACTTC. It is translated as CATRRTFQETQYF. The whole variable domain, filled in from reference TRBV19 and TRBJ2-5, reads DGGITQSPKYLFRKEGQNVTLSCEQNLNHDAMYWYRQDPGQGLRLIYYSQIVNDFQKGDIAEGYSVSREKKESFPLTVTSAQKNPTAFYLCATRRTFQETQYFGPGTRLLVL.

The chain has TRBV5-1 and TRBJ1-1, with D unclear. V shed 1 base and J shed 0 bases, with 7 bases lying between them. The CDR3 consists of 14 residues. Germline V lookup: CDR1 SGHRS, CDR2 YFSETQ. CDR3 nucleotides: TGCGCCAGCAGCTTGAGGTCTCTGAACACTGAAGCTTTCTTT. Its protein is CASSLRSLNTEAFF. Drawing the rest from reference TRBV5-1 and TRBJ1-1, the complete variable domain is KAGVTQTPRYLIKTRGQQVTLSCSPISGHRSVSWYQQTPGQGLQFLFEYFSETQRNKGNFPGRFSGRQFSNSRSEMNVSTLELGDSALYLCASSLRSLNTEAFFGQGTRLTVV.

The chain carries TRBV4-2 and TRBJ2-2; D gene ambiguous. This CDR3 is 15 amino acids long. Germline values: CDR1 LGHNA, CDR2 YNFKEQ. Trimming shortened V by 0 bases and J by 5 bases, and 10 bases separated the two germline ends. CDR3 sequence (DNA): TGTGCCAGCAGCCAAGATTTTTCTACGACCGGGGAGCTGTTTTTT. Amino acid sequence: CASSQDFSTTGELFF.

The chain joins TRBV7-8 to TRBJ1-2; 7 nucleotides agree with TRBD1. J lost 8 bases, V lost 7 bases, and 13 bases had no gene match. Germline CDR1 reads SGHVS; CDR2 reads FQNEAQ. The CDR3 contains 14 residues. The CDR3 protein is CASTTGDSPRGYTF. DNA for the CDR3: TGTGCCAGCACCACAGGGGACAGCCCTAGGGGCTACACCTTC.

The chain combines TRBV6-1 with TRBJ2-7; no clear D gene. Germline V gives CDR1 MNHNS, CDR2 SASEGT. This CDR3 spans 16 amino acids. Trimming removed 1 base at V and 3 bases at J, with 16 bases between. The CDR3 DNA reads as TGTGCCAGCAGTGAAGGATCGGGCCTAACCGTCTACGAGCAGTACTTC. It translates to CASSEGSGLTVYEQYF.

CDR3 sequence reads: CASSTGDKVYYGYTF. CDR3 coding DNA: TGCGCCAGCAGCACCGGAGACAAGGTTTACTATGGCTACACCTTC. The V and J genes are TRBV5-1 and TRBJ1-2; D is undetermined. The CDR3 is made up of 15 amino acids. Per germline, CDR1 SGHRS and CDR2 YFSETQ. Trimming took 4 bases from V and 3 from J, leaving 16 bases between them.

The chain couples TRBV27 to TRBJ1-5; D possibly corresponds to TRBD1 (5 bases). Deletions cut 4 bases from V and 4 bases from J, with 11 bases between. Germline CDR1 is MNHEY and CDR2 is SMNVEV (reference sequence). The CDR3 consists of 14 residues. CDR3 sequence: CASSSGYRNQPQHF. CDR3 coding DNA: TGTGCCAGCAGTTCAGGGTACCGTAATCAGCCCCAGCATTTT.

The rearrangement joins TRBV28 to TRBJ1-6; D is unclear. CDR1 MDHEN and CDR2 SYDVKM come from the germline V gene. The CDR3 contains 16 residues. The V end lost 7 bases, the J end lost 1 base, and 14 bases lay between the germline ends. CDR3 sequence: CASTPFSRSYNSPLHF. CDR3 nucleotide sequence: TGTGCCAGCACGCCCTTCAGCAGATCCTATAATTCACCCCTCCACTTT.

Here the CDR3 DNA reads TGCGCCAGCAGCCAAGAATACGGAAATGAAAAACTGTTTTTT. Translating it yields CASSQEYGNEKLFF. The chain is built from TRBV4-1 and TRBJ1-4, with D unresolved. The CDR3 is 14 residues long. Trimming pared 0 bases from V and 5 bases from J, leaving 7 bases between. Per the germline V gene, CDR1 is MGHRA and CDR2 is YSYEKL.

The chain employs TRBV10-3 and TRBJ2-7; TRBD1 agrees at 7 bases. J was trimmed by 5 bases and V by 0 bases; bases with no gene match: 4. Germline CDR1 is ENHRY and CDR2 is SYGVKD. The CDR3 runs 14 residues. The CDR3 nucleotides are TGTGCCATCAGTGAGTCGACAGGGACCCACGAGCAGTACTTC. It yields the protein CAISESTGTHEQYF.

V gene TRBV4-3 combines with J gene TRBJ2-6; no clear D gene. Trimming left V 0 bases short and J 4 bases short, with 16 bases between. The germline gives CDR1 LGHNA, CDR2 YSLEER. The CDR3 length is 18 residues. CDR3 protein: CASSQDRWSLTGANVLTF. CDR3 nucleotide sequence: TGCGCCAGCAGCCAAGATAGGTGGAGCCTTACCGGGGCCAACGTCCTGACTTTC.